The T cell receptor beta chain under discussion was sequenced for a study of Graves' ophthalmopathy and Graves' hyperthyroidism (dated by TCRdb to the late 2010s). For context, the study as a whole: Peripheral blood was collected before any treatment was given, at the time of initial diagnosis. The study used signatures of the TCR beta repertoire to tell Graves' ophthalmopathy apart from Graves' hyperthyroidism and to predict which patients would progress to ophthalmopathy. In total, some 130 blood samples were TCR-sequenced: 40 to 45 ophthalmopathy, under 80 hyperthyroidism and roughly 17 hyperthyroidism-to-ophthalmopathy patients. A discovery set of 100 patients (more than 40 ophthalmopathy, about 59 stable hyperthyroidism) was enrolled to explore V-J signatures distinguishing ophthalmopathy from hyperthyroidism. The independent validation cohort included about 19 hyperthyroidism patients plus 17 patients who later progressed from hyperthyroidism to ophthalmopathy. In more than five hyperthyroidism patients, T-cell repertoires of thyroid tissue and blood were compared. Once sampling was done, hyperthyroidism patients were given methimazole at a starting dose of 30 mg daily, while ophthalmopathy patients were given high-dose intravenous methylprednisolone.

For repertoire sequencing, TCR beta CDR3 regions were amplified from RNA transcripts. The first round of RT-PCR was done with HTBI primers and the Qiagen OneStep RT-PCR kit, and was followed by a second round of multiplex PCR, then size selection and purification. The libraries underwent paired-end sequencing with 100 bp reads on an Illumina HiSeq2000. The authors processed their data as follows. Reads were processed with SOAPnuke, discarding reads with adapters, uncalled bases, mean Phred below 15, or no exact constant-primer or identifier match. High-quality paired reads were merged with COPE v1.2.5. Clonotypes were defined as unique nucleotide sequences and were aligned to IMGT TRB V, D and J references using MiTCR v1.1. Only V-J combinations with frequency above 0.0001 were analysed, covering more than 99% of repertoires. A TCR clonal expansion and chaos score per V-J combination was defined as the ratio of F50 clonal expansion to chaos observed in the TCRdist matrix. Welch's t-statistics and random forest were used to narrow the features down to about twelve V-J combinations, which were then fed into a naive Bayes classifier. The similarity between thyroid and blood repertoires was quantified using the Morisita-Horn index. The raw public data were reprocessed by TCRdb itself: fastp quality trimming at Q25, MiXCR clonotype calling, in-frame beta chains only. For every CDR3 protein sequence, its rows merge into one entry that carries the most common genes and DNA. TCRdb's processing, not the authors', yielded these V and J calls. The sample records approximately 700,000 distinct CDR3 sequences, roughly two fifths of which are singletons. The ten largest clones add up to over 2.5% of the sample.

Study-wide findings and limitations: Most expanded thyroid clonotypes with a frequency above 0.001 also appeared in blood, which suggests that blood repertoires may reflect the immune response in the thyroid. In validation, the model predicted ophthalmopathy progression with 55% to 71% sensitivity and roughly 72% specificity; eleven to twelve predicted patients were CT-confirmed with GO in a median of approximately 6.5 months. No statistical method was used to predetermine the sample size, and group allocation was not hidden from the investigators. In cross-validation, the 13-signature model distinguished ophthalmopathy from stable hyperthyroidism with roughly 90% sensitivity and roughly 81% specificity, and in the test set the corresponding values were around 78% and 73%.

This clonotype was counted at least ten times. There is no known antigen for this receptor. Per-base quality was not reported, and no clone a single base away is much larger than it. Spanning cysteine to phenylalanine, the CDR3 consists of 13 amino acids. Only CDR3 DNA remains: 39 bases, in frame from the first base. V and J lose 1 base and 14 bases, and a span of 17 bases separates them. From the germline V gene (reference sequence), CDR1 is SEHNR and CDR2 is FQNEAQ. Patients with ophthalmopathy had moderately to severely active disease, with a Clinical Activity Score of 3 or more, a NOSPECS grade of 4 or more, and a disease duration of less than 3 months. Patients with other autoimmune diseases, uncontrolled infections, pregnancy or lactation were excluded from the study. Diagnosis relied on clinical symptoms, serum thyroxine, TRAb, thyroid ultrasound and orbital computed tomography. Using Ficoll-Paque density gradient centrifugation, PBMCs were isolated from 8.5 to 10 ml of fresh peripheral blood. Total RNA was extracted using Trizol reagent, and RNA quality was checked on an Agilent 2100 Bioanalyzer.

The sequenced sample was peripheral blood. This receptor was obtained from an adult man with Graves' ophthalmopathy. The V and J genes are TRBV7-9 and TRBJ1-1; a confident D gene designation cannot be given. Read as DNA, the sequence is TGTGCCAGCAGCTTAGAGGCTGTTGCGAGACTCTTCTTT. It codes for CASSLEAVARLFF.